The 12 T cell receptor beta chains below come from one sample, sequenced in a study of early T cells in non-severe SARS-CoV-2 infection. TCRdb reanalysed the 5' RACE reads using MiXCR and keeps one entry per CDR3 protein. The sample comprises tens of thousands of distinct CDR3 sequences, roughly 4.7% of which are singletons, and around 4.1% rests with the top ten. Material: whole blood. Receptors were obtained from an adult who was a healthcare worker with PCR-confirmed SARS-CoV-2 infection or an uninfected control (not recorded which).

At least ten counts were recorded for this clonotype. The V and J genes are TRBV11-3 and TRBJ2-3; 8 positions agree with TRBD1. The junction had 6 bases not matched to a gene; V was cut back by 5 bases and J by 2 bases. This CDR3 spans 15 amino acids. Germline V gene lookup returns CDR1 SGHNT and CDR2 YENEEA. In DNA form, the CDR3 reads TGTGCCAGCAGCCGGGGGACAGGACCCACAGATACGCAGTATTTT. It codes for CASSRGTGPTDTQYF.

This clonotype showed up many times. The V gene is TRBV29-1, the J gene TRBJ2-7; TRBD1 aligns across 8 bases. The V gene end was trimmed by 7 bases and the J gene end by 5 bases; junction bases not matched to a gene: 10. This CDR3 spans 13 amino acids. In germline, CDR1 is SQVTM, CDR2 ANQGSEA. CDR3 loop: CSAYRDRRDEQYF. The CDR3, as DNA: TGCAGCGCTTACCGGGACAGGCGCGACGAGCAGTACTTC.

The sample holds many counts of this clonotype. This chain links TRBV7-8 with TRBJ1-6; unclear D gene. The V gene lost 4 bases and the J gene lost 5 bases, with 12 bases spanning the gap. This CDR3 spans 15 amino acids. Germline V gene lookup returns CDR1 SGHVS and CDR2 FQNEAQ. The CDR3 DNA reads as TGTGCCAGCAGCTCCAGCACCATGGATAATTCACCCCTCCACTTT. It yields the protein CASSSSTMDNSPLHF.

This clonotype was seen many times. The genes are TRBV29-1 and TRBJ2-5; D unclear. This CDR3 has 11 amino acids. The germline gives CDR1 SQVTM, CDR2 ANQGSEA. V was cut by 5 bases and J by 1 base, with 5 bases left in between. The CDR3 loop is CSVRSQETQYF. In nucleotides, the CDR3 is TGCAGCGTTCGCAGCCAAGAGACCCAGTACTTC.

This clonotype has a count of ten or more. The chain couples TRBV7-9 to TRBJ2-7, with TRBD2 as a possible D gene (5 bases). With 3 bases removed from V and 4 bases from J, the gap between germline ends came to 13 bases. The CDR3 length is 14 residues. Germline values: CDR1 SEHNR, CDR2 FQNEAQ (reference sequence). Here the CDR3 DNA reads TGTGCCAGCAGCTTTATGGGAGACACATACGAGCAGTACTTC. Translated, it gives CASSFMGDTYEQYF.

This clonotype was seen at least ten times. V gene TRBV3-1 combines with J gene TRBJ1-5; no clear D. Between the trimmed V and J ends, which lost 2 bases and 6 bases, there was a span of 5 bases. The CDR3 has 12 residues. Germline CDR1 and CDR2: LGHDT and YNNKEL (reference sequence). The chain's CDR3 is CASSQSGQPQHF. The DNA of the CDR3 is TGTGCCAGCAGCCAATCAGGTCAGCCCCAGCATTTT.

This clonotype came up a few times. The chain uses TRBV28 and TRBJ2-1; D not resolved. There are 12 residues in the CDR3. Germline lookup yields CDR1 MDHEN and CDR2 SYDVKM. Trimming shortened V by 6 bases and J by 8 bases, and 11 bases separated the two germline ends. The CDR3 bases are TGTGCCAGCAGACCACGGACCTATGAGCAGTTCTTC. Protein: CASRPRTYEQFF.

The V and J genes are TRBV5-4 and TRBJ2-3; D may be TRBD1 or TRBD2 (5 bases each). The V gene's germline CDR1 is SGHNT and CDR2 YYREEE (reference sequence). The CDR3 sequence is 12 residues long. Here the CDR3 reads CSLSGPTDTQYF. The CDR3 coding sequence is TGTAGTTTGTCGGGGCCCACAGATACGCAGTATTTT. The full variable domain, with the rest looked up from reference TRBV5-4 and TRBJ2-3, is ETGVTQSPTHLIKTRGQQVTLRCSSQSGHNTVSWYQQALGQGPQFIFQYYREEENGRGNFPPRFSGLQFPNYSSELNVNALELDDSALYLCSLSGPTDTQYFGPGTRLTVL.

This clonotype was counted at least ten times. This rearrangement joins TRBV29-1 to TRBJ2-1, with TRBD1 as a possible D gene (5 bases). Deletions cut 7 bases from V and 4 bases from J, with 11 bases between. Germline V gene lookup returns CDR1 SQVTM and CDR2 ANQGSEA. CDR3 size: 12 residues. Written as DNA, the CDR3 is TGCAGCGGTTCCCAGGGATACAATGAGCAGTTCTTC. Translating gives CSGSQGYNEQFF.

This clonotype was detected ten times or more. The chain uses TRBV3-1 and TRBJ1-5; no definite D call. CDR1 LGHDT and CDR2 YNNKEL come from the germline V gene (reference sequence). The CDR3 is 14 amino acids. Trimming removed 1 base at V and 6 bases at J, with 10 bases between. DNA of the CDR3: TGTGCCAGCAGCCAAGGGGGAATCGGTCAGCCCCAGCATTTT. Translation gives CASSQGGIGQPQHF.

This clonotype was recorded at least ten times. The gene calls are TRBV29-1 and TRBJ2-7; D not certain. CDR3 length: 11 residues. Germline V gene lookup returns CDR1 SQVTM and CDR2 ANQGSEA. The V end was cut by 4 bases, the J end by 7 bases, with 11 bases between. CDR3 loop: CSVVTPLEQYF. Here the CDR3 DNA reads TGCAGCGTTGTTACACCGTTGGAGCAGTACTTC.

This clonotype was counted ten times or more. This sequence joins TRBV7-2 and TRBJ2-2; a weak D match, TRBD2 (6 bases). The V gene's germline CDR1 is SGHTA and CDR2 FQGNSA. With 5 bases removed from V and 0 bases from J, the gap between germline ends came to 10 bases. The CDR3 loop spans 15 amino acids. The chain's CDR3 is CASSAGRTNTGELFF. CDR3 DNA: TGTGCCAGCAGCGCGGGGCGTACGAACACCGGGGAGCTGTTTTTT.